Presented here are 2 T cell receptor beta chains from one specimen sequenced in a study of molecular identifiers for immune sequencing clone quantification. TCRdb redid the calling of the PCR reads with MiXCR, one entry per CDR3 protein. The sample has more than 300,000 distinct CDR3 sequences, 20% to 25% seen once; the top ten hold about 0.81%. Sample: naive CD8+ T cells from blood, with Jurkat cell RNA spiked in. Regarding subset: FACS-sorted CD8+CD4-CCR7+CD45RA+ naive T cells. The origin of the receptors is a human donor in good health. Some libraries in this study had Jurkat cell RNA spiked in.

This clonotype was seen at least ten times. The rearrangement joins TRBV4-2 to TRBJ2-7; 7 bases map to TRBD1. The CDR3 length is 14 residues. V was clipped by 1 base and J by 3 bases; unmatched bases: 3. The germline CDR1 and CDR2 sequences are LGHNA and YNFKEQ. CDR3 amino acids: CASSQGTGDYEQYF. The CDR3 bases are TGTGCCAGCAGCCAAGGGACAGGCGACTACGAGCAGTACTTC.

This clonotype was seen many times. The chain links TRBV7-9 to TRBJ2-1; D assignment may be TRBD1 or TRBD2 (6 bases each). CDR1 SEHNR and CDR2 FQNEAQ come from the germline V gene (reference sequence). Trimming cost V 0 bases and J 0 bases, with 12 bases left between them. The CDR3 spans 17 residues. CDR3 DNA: TGTGCCAGCAGCTTAGCGAGGGGGGCGAGCTCCTACAATGAGCAGTTCTTC. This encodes CASSLARGASSYNEQFF.